This TCR beta chain derives from a study of memory CD4+ T cells and cytomegalovirus serostatus. Regarding the study as a whole: The CMV-associated TCR signature appears largely within the CD4+ memory repertoire.

Turning to this clone: What it binds is not known.

The sort gate was single viable CD3+CD4+CD8-CD45RO+ cells for memory CD4+ T cells. Donors' CMV status reflects serum IgG against pp150, pp28, p38, p52. CD4+ T cells were isolated by positive magnetic selection. Original processing methods: Out-of-frame sequences were removed, leaving around 2.2 million distinct TCRbeta sequences. Clones were read by immunoSEQ multiplex PCR, and TCRdb kept only the in-frame ones, dropping some. V, J and clone size are those of that table, while D and trimming were read from the DNA. The data show about 82,000 clones, 80% seen once. The CDR3 is 16 amino acids. The germline V gene has CDR1 MNHNS and CDR2 SASEGT. Trimming removed 1 base from V and 0 bases from J, with 10 bases in between.

The specimen sequenced was memory CD4+ T cells from blood. This sequence originates from an adult in good health and CMV-seronegative. The chain recombines TRBV6-1 with TRBJ2-1; either TRBD1 or TRBD2 may fit D (5 bases each). The CDR3 coding sequence is TGTGCCAGCAGTGAAGTTCTGGGGGACTCCTACAATGAGCAGTTCTTC. Protein product: CASSEVLGDSYNEQFF.